A single sample gave rise to the 4 T cell receptor beta chains below, sequenced in a study of cytomegalovirus exposure and HLA in healthy donors. The PCR made use of 60 Vbeta and 13 Jbeta primers. Produced via immunoSEQ multiplex PCR; TCRdb's table is partial and in-frame only. The sample holds 150,000 to 200,000 clones. The sample taken for sequencing was PBMCs. The source of these receptors is a man aged 25-45 years in good health and CMV-seronegative.

V and J are TRBV5-1 and TRBJ2-5; 10 positions agree with TRBD1. Losses at the gene ends were 3 bases for V and 5 bases for J; bases not matched to a gene: 4. There are 14 residues in the CDR3. Germline CDR1 SGHRS, CDR2 YFSETQ. CDR3 DNA sequence: TGCGCCAGCAGCTCCGGGACAGGGGTTGAGACCCAGTACTTC. It translates to CASSSGTGVETQYF.

The rearrangement joins TRBV5-4 to TRBJ1-1; 7 bases line up with TRBD1. This CDR3 comprises 13 residues. V trimming: 5 bases; J trimming: 4 bases; junction bases outside the gene matches: 5. The germline V gene has CDR1 SGHNT and CDR2 YYREEE (reference sequence). CDR3 protein: CASRIQGLTEAFF. The CDR3 DNA sequence: TGTGCCAGCAGGATACAGGGGCTCACTGAAGCTTTCTTT.

V usage is TRBV5-8 and J usage is TRBJ2-3; weak D call: TRBD1 (6 bases). The CDR3 sequence is 12 residues long. Trimming took off 7 bases at V and 5 bases at J, with 11 bases between the two ends. Per germline, CDR1 SGHTS and CDR2 YDEGEE. CDR3 protein: CASSGAEDTQYF. CDR3 DNA: TGTGCCAGCTCAGGGGCTGAAGATACGCAGTATTTT.

The chain has TRBV7-8 and TRBJ1-1; a possible D gene is TRBD1 (5 bases). The length of the CDR3 is 14 residues. The germline V gene has CDR1 SGHVS and CDR2 FQNEAQ. V was trimmed by 3 bases and J by 8 bases, leaving 16 bases between them. The CDR3 region is CASSFGGRGNEAFF. CDR3 DNA sequence: TGTGCCAGCAGCTTCGGGGGTAGAGGGAACGAAGCTTTCTTT.